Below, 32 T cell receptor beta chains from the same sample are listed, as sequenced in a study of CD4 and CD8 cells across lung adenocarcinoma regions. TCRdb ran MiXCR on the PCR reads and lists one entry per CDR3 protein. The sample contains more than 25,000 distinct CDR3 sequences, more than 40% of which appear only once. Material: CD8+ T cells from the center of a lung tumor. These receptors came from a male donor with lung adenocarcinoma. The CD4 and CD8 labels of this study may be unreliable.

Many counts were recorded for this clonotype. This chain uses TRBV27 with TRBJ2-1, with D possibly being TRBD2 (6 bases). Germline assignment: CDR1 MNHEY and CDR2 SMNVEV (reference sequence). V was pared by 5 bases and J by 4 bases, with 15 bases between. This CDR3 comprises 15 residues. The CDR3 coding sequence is TGTGCCAGCAGTCCCCCTGGCGGGATTTACAATGAGCAGTTCTTC. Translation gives CASSPPGGIYNEQFF.

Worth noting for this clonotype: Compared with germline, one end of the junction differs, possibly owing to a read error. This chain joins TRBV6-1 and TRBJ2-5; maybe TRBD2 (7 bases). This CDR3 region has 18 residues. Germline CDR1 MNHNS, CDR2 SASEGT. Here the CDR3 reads CASGGGRGARPWGETQYF. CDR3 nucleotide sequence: TGTGCCAGCGGGGGGGGCCGGGGTGCACGTCCGTGGGGCGAGACGCAGTACTTC.

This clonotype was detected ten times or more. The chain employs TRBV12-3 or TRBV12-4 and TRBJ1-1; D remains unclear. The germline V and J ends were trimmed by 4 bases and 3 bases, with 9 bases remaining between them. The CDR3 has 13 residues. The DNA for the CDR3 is TGTGCCAGCAGTTCGGCAGGCGACACTGAAGCTTTCTTT. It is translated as CASSSAGDTEAFF.

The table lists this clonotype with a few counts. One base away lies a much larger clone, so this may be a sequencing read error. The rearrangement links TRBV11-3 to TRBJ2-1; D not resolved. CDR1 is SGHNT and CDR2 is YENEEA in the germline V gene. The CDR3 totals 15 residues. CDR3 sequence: CTSSLDGGEYNEQFF. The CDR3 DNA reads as TGTACCAGCAGCTTAGATGGCGGAGAATACAATGAGCAGTTCTTC.

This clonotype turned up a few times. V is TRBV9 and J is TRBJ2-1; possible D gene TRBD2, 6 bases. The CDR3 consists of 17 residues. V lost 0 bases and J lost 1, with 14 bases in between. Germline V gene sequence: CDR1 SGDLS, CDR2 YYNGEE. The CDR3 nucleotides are TGTGCCAGCAGCGTAGATACTAGCCCACCTTCCTACAATGAGCAGTTCTTC. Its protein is CASSVDTSPPSYNEQFF.

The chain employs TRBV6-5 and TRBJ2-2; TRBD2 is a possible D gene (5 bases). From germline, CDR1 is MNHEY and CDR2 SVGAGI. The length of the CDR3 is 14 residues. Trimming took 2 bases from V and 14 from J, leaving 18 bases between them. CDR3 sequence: CASSYVGNTGYLFF. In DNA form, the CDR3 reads TGTGCCAGCAGTTACGTCGGGAACACCGGTTATCTGTTTTTT.

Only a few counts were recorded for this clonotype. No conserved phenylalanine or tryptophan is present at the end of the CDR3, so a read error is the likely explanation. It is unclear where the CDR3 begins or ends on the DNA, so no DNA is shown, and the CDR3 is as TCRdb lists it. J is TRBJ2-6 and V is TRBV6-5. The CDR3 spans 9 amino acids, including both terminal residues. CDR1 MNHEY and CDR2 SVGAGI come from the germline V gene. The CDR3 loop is CASSYVGNT.

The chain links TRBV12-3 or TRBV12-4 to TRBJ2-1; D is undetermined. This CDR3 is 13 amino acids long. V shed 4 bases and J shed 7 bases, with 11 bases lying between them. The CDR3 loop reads CASSSRNGNEQFF. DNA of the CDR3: TGTGCCAGCAGTTCAAGAAATGGGAATGAGCAGTTCTTC.

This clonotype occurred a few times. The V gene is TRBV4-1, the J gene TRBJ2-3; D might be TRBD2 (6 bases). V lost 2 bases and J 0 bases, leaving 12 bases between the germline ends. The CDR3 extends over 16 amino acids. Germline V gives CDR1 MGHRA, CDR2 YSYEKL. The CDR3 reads CASSQTSRTSTDTQYF. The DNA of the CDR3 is TGCGCCAGCAGCCAAACTAGCAGAACTAGCACAGATACGCAGTATTTT.

The CDR3, as DNA: TGCAGTGCTAGAGATGACCGGCCCCAGTACTTC. It yields the protein CSARDDRPQYF. V is TRBV20-1 and J is TRBJ2-5; D not resolved. CDR3 size: 11 residues. Germline CDR1 is DFQATT and CDR2 is SNEGSKA (reference sequence). V was shortened by 0 bases and J by 9 bases, with 8 bases between the two germline ends.

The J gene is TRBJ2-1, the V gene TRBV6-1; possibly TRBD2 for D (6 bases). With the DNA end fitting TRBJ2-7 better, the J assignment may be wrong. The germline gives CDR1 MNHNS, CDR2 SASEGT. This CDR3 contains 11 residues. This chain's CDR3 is CASGRSGEQYF. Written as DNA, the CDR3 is TGTGCCAGCGGGAGGAGCGGCGAGCAGTACTTC.

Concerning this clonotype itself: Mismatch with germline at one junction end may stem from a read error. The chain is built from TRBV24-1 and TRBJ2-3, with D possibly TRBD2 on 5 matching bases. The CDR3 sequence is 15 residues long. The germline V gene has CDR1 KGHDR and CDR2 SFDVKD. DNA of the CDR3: TGTGCCACCAGTACGGGGTTTGGTGACACAGATACGCAGTACTTT. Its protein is CATSTGFGDTDTQYF.

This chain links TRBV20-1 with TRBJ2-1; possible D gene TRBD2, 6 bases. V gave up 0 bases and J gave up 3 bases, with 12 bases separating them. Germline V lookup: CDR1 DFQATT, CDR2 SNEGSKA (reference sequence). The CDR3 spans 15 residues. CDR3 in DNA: TGCAGTGCTAGAGATTCGGGACTCATCTACAATGAGCAGTTCTTC. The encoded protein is CSARDSGLIYNEQFF.

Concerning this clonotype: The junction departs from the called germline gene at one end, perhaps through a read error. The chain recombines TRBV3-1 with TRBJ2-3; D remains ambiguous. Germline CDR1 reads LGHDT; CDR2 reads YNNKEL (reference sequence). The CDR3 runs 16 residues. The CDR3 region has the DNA TGTGCCAGCAGCGCCCCGGGTATCGGAGCCACAGATACGCAGTATTTC. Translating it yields CASSAPGIGATDTQYF.

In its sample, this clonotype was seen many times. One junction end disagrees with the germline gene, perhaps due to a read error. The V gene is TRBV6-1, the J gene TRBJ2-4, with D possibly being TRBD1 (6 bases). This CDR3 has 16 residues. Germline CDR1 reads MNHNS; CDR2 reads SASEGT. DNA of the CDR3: TGTGCCAGCAGTGAAGCGGGGCTGGGGGCCAAGGATACTCAGTATTTC. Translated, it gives CASSEAGLGAKDTQYF.

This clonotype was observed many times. CDR3 sequence reads: CASSLRGESNEKLFF. In DNA form, the CDR3 reads TGTGCCAGCAGCTTGAGGGGCGAGTCTAATGAAAAACTGTTTTTT. The genes are TRBV7-2 and TRBJ1-4; tentatively, D is TRBD1 (5 bases). Germline V CDR1 and CDR2: SGHTA, FQGNSA. The CDR3 loop spans 15 amino acids. The V and J ends lost 3 bases and 3 bases respectively, with 11 bases between them.

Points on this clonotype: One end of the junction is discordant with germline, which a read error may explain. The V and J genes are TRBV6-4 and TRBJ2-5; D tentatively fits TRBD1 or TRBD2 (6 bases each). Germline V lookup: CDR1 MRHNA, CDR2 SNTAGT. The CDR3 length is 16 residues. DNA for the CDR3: TGTGCCAGCAGGGGGATCGGGGGCCGGGGCCAGGAGACGCAGTACTTC. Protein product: CASRGIGGRGQETQYF.

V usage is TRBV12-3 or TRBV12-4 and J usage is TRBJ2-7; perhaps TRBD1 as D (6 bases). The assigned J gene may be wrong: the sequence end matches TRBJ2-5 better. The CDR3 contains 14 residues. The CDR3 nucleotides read TGTGCCAGCATAGGGGGACCAAACCAAGAGACCCAGTACTTC. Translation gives CASIGGPNQETQYF.

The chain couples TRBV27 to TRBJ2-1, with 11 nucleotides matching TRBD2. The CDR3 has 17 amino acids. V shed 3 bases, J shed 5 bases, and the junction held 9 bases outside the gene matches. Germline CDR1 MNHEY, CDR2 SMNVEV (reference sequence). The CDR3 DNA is TGTGCCAGCAGTTTTGGTAGTGGACTAGCGGGCCACAATGAGCAGTTCTTC. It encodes CASSFGSGLAGHNEQFF.

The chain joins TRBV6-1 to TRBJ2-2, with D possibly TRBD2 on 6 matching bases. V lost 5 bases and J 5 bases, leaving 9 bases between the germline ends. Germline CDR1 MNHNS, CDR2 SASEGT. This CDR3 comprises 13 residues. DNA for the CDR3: TGTGCCAGCAGTACAGGAGGGACCGGGGAGCTGTTTTTT. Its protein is CASSTGGTGELFF.

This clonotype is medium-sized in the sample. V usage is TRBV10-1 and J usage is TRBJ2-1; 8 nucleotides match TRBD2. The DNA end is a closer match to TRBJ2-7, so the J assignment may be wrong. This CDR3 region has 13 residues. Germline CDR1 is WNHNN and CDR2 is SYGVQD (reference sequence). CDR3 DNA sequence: TGCGCCATTACACTAGCGGAACCCTACGAGCAGTACTTC. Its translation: CAITLAEPYEQYF.

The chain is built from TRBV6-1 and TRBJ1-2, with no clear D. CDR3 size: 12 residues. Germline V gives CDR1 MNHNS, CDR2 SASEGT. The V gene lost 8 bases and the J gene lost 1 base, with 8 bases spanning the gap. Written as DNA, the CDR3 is TGTGCCAGCTCTGGCAATAACTATGGCTACACCTTC. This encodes CASSGNNYGYTF.

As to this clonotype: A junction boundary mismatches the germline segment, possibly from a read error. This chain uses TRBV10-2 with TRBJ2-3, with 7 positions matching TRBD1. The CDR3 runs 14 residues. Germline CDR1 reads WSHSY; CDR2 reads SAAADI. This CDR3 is CAGRGQRSKDTQYF. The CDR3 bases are TGCGCCGGCAGGGGACAGCGAAGCAAAGATACGCAGTATTTC.

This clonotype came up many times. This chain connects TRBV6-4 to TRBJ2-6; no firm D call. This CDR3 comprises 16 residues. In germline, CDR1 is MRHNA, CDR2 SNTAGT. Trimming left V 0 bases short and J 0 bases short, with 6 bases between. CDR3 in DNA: TGTGCCAGCAGTGACTCACACCACTCTGGGGCCAACGTCCTGACTTTC. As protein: CASSDSHHSGANVLTF.

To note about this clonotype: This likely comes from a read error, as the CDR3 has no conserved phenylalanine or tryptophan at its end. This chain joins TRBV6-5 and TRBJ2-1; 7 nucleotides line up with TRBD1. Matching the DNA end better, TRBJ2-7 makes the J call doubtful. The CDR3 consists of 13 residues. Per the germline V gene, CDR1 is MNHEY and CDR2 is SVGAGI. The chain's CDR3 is CASSFLQGREQYC. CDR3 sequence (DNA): TGTGCCAGCAGTTTCCTACAGGGGCGCGAGCAGTACTGC.

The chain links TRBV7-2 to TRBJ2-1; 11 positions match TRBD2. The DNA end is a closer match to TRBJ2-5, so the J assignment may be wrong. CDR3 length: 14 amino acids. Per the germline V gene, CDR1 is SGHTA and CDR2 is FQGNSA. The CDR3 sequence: CASSPSGGRETQYF. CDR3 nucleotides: TGTGCCAGCAGCCCTAGCGGGGGGCGAGAGACCCAGTACTTC.

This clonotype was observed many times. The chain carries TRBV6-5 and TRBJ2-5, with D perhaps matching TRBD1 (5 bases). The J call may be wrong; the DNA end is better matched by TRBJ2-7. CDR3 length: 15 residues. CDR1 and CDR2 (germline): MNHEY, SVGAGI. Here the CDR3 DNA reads TGTGCCAGCAGTTACTCGATGCATCAGGGCCACGAGCAGTACTTC. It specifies CASSYSMHQGHEQYF.

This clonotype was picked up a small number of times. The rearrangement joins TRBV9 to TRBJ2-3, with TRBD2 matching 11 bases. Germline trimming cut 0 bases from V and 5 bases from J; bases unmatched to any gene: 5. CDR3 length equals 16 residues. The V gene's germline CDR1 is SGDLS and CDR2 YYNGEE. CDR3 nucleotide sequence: TGTGCCAGCAGCGTAGCGGGTAGCGGGAGGGGAGATACGCAGTATTTT. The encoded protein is CASSVAGSGRGDTQYF.

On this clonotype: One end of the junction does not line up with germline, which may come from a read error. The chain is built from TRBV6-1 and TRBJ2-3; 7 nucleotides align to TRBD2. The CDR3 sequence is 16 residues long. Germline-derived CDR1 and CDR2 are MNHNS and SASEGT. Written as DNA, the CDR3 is TGTGTCAGCAGTGAAGCGGGGCTGTGGGCCAGGAATACGCAGTACTTT. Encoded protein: CVSSEAGLWARNTQYF.

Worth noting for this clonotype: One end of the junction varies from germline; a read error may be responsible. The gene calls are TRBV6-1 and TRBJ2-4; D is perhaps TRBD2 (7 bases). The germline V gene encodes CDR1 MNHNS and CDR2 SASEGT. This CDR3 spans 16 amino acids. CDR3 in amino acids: CASRGVGGGGQNIQYF. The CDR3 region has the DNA TGTGCCAGCAGGGGGGTTGGGGGGGGCGGCCAAAACATCCAGTACTTC.

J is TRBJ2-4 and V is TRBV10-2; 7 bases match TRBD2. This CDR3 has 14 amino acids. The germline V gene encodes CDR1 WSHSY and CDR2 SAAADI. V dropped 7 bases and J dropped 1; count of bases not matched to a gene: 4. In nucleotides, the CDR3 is TGCGCCAGCATCGGGGGGTGGGCCAAAAACATTCAGTACTTC. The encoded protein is CASIGGWAKNIQYF.

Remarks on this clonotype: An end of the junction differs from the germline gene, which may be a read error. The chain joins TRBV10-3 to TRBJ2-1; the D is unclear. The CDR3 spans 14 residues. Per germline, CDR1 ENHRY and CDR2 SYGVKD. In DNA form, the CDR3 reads TGTGCCGTCAGTGGGGTGCGCGCCACAAACATGCAGTATTTC. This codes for CAVSGVRATNMQYF.